This T cell receptor (beta chain) was captured in a study of blood T cell repertoires in COVID-19. Study background: The origin of the acute and convalescent COVID-19 samples was the United States, Italy and Spain. PBMCs, B-cell-depleted T cells, or T cells provided the cDNA or gDNA that made up the material.

Repertoires were generated with immunoSEQ multiplex PCR, while TCRdb's copy carries only in-frame clones and drops some. The data contain under 200,000 clones, just over 85% of them singletons. The CDR3 is 14 residues long. V was cut by 6 bases and J by 9 bases, with 18 bases left in between. Germline V gene sequence: CDR1 MRHNA, CDR2 SNTAGT. The receptor was derived from a man aged 60 to 69 with acute or convalescent COVID-19. Sequenced sample: peripheral blood. The V and J genes are TRBV6-4 and TRBJ2-1; D unclear. CDR3 sequence: CASSTDRSFGEQFF. CDR3 DNA sequence: TGTGCCAGCAGCACAGATAGGTCGTTCGGTGAGCAGTTCTTC.